This T cell receptor (beta chain) appears in the sequencing data of a study of molecular identifiers for immune sequencing clone quantification. General study findings and limits: In naive cells, clones above 20 RNA copies held under 1% of molecules, whereas in effector cells they held over 98%.

Bulk TCR libraries were made with methods that had been previously described and with listed TCR primers. A single record per CDR3 protein comes from TCRdb applying MiXCR to the PCR reads. The repertoire consists of around 40,000 distinct CDR3 sequences, with under 25% occurring once and the leading ten covering 0.9% to 1.2%. This clonotype was counted at least ten times. Its matching antigen is unknown. As CD8+CD4-CCR7+CD45RA+ cells, naive CD8 T cells were sorted. This CDR3 is 13 amino acids long. Trimming took 5 bases from V and 4 from J, leaving 9 bases between them. In germline, CDR1 is MDHEN, CDR2 SYDVKM.

Sequenced sample: naive CD8+ T cells from blood, with Jurkat cell RNA spiked in. As to subset: FACS-sorted CD8+CD4-CCR7+CD45RA+ naive T cells. The clonotype comes from a human donor in good health. Some libraries in this study had Jurkat cell RNA spiked in. This chain uses TRBV28 with TRBJ1-5, with a weak D call TRBD1 (6 bases). CDR3 in amino acids: CASSPTGNQPQHF. For the CDR3, the DNA is TGTGCCAGCAGTCCAACAGGGAATCAGCCCCAGCATTTT.